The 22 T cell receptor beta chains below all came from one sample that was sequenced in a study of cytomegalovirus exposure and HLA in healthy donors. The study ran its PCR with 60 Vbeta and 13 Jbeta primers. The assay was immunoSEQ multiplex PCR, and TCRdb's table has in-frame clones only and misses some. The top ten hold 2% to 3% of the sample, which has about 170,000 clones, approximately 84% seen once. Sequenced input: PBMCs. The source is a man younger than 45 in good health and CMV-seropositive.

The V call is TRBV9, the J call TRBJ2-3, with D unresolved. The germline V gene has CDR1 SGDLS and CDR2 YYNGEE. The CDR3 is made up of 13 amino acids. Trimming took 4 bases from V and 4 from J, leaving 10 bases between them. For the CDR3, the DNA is TGTGCCAGCAGCTTCTCTAGTCCAGATACGCAGTATTTT. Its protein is CASSFSSPDTQYF.

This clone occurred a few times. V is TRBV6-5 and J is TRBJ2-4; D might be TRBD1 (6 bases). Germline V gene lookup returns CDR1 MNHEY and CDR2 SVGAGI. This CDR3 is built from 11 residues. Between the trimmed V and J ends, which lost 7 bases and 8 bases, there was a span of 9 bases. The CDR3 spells CASNSGDIQYF. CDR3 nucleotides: TGTGCCAGCAACTCAGGGGACATTCAGTACTTC.

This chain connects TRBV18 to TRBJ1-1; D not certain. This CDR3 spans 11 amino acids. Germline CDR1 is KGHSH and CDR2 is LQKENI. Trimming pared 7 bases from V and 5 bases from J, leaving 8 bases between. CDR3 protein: CASFSGTEAFF. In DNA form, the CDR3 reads TGTGCCAGCTTCAGCGGGACTGAAGCTTTCTTT.

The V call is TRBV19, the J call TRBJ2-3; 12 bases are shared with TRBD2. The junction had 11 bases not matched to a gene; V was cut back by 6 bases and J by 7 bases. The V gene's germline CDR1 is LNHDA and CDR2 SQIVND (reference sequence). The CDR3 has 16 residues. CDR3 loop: CASSSRASGRGNTQYF. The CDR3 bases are TGTGCCAGTAGCTCTCGGGCTAGCGGGAGGGGGAATACGCAGTATTTT.

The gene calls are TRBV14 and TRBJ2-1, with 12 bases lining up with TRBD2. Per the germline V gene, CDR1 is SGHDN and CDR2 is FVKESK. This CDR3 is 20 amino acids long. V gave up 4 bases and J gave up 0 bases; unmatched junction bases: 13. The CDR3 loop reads CASSRGGASGRVSSYNEQFF. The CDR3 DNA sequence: TGTGCCAGCAGCCGAGGAGGGGCTAGCGGGAGGGTTAGCTCCTACAATGAGCAGTTCTTC.

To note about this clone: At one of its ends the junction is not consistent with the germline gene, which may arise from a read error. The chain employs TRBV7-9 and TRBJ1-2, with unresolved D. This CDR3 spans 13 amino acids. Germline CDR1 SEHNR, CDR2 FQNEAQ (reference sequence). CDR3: CSSSLGAGYGYTF. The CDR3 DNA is TGTTCCAGCAGCTTGGGTGCAGGCTATGGCTACACCTTC.

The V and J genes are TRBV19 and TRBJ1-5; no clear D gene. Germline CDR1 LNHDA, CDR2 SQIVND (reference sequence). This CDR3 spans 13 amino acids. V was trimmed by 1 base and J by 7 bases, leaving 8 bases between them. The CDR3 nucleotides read TGTGCCAGTAGTATAGGGAACAGACAGCCCCAGCATTTT. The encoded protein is CASSIGNRQPQHF.

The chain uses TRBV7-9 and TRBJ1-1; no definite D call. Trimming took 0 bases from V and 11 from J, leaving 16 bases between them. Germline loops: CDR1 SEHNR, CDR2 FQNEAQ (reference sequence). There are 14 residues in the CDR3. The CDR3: CASSLAGRGLGAFF. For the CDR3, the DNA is TGTGCCAGCAGCTTAGCAGGGAGAGGCCTTGGGGCTTTCTTT.

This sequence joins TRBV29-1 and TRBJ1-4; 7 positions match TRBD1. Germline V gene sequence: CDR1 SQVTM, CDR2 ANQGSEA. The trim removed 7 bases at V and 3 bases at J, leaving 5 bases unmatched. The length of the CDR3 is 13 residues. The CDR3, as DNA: TGCAGCGCCTCAGGGGGATCTAATGAAAAACTGTTTTTT. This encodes CSASGGSNEKLFF.

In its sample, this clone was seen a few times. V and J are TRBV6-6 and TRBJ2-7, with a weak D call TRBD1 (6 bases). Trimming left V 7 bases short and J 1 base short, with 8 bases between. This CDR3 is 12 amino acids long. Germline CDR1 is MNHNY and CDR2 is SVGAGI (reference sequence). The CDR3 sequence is CASIRGSYEQYF. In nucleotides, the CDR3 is TGTGCCAGCATCAGGGGATCCTACGAGCAGTACTTC.

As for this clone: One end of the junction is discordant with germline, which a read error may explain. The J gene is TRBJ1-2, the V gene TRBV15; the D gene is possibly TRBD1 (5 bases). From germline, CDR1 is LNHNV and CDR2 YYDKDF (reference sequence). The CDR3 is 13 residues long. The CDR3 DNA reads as TGTGCCACCAGCAGTTATCCGGGGGAAGTCGGGCCCTTC. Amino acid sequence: CATSSYPGEVGPF.

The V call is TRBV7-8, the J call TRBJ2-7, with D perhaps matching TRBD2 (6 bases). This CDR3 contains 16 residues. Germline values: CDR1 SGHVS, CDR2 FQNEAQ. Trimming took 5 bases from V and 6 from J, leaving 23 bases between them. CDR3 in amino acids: CASSTKRDFQLGEQYV. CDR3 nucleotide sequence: TGTGCCAGCAGCACCAAACGGGACTTCCAATTAGGCGAGCAGTACGTC.

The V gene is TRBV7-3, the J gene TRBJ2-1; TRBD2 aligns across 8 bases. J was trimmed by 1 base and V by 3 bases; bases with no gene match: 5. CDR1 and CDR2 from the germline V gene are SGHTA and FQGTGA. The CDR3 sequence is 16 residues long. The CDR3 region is CASSLRAGGSYNEQFF. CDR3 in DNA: TGTGCCAGCAGCTTGAGGGCGGGAGGATCCTACAATGAGCAGTTCTTC.

The CDR3 protein is CASSLPAYEQYF. The CDR3 DNA follows: TGTGCCAGCAGTTTACCAGCCTACGAGCAGTACTTC. The rearrangement links TRBV28 to TRBJ2-7, with no clear D. This CDR3 has 12 amino acids. Trimming took off 2 bases at V and 2 bases at J, with 4 bases between the two ends. Germline lookup yields CDR1 MDHEN and CDR2 SYDVKM.

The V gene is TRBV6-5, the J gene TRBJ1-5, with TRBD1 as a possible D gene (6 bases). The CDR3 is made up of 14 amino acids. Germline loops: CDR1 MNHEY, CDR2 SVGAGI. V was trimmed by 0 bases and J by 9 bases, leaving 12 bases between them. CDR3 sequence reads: CASSYSGGGGPQHF. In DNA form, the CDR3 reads TGTGCCAGCAGTTACTCGGGGGGCGGGGGGCCCCAGCATTTT.

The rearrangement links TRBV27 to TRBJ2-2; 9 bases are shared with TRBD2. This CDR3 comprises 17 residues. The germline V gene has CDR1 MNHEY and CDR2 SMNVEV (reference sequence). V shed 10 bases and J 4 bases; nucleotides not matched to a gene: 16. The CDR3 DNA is TGTGCCACTAACCTGGTAGCGGGAGTTTGGGGCACCGGGGAGCTGTTTTTT. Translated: CATNLVAGVWGTGELFF.

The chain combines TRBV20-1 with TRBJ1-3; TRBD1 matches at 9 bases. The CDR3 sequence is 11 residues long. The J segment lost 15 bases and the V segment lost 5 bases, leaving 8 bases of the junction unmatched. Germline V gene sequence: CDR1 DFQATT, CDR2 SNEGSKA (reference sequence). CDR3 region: CSAFVGTGKYF. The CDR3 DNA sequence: TGCAGTGCTTTTGTCGGGACAGGGAAATATTTT.

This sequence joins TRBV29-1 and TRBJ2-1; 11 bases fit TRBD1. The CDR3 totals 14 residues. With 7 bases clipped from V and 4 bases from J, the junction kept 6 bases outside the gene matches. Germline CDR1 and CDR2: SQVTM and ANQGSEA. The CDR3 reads CSGRTGGAYNEQFF. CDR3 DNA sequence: TGCAGCGGGAGGACAGGGGGCGCGTACAATGAGCAGTTCTTC.

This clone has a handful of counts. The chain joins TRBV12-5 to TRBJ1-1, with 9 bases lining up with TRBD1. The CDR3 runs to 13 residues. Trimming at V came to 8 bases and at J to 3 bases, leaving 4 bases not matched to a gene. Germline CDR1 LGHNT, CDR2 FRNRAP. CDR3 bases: TGTGCTAGTACCGACAGGGGGGACACTGAAGCTTTCTTT. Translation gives CASTDRGDTEAFF.

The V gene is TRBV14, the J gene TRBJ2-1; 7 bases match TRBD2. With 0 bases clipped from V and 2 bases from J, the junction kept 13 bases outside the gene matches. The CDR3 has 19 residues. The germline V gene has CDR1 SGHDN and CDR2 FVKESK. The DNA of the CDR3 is TGTGCCAGCAGCCAAGACCTAGGTGCTAGCGGAGGCCCCTACAATGAGCAGTTCTTC. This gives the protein CASSQDLGASGGPYNEQFF.

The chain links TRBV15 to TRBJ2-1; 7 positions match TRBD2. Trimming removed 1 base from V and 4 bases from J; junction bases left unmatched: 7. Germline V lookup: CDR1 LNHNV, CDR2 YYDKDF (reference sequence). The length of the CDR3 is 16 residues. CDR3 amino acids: CATSRGPSGYYNEQFF. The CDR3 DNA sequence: TGTGCCACCAGCAGAGGGCCTAGCGGTTATTACAATGAGCAGTTCTTC.

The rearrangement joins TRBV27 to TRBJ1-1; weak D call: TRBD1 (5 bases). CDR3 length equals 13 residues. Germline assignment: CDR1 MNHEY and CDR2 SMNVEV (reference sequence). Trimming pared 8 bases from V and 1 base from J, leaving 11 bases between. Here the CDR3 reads CASGANRNTEAFF. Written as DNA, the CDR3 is TGTGCCAGCGGGGCTAACAGGAACACTGAAGCTTTCTTT.